Listed below are T cell receptor beta chains from one sample, sequenced in a study of blood T cell repertoires in COVID-19. The repertoire was sequenced with immunoSEQ multiplex PCR; TCRdb's copy has only in-frame clones and lacks some. The data show about 240,000 clones, approximately 83% seen once. The sample taken for sequencing was peripheral blood. The receptors derive from a woman older than 75 with acute or convalescent COVID-19. Both conserved end residues are part of each CDR3. The D gene is left open where the match is weak. Size is omitted from some rows. Given values are once, few, many or a class for expanded clones.

>TRBD1|-|TRBJ1-1|17|TRBV7-8
TGTGCCAGCAGCTTAGAGCAGACAGGGGGCAAGAACACTGAAGCTTTCTTT
CASSLEQTGGKNTEAFF
>-|-|TRBJ1-5|13|TRBV30
TGTGCCTGGAGTGCCTCGTGGGAGCAGCCCCAGCATTTT
CAWSASWEQPQHF
>-|-|TRBJ2-7|13|TRBV27
TGTGCCAGCAGTTTAGGTTTCTACTACGAGCAGTACTTC
CASSLGFYYEQYF
>-|-|TRBJ1-4|16|TRBV2
TGTGCCAGCAGTAGGTCGGCGGCATCAACTAATGAAAAACTGTTTTTT
CASSRSAASTNEKLFF
>TRBD1|-|TRBJ2-3|15|TRBV29-1
TGCAGCGTTGACCCCCGGGACAGAAGCACAGATACGCAGTATTTT
CSVDPRDRSTDTQYF
>-|-|TRBJ2-3|13|TRBV12-3/TRBV12-4
TGTGCCAGCAGTCGGGTCTTCTCAGATACGCAGTATTTT
CASSRVFSDTQYF
>-|-|TRBJ1-4|13|TRBV27
TGTGCCAGCAGTCCTCCGATCGGGGGGAAACTGTTTTTT
CASSPPIGGKLFF
>-|-|TRBJ2-1|13|TRBV11-3
TGTGCCAGCAGCCAGTTGCCCACAGGAGAGCAGTTCTTC
CASSQLPTGEQFF
>-|-|TRBJ2-7|13|TRBV18
TGTGCCAGCTCACCACAACCAGGCTACGAGCAGTACTTC
CASSPQPGYEQYF
>-|-|TRBJ1-5|15|TRBV7-8
TGTGCCAGCAGCTTAGAGTCAGGCTACAATCAGCCCCAGCATTTT
CASSLESGYNQPQHF
>-|-|TRBJ1-5|14|TRBV28
TGTGCCAGCAGTCCCCCAGGGGTGGGTCAGCCCCAGCATTTT
CASSPPGVGQPQHF
>TRBD1|once|TRBJ1-6|14|TRBV7-8
TGTGCCAGCAGCCCAGGGGACAGGGCTTCACCCCTCCACTTT
CASSPGDRASPLHF
>-|-|TRBJ1-4|14|TRBV6-5
TGTGCCAGCAGTAGGGGGTTTACTAATGAAAAACTGTTTTTT
CASSRGFTNEKLFF
>TRBD1|-|TRBJ1-1|15|TRBV5-4
TGTGCCAGCAGCTTGGAGGGACAGGCCAACACTGAAGCTTTCTTT
CASSLEGQANTEAFF
>TRBD1|-|TRBJ1-1|13|TRBV6-2/TRBV6-3
TGTGCCAGCAGTCCGGGACAGAAAACTGAAGCTTTCTTT
CASSPGQKTEAFF
>TRBD1|-|TRBJ2-7|12|TRBV19
TGTGCCAGTAGTATGACAGGGGACGAGCAGTACTTC
CASSMTGDEQYF
>TRBD1|-|TRBJ1-4|16|TRBV19
TGTGCCAGTAGACCACAGGGGTACACAACTAATGAAAAACTGTTTTTT
CASRPQGYTTNEKLFF